This TCR beta chain was sequenced during a study of blood T cell repertoires in COVID-19. Study-wide background: Sites across the United States, Italy and Spain contributed samples from acute and convalescent COVID-19. From T cells, B-cell-depleted T cells, or PBMCs came the material, which was cDNA or gDNA.

Germline CDR1 reads SSHAT; CDR2 reads FNYEAQ (reference sequence). The CDR3 runs 13 residues. In the original workflow: Amplification of reference gene primers provided the estimated nucleated cell counts. TCRdb keeps only in-frame clones here, not all; method: immunoSEQ multiplex PCR. The DNA gave D and trimming, while V, J and clone size come from that table. Of under 75,000 clones in the sample, 90% are singletons; the top ten hold 13%. The TCR was taken from a man aged 55 to 70 with active COVID-19. Sample: peripheral blood. The gene calls are TRBV7-7 and TRBJ2-3; D remains unclear. This CDR3 is CASGVSSTDTQYF. Written as DNA, the CDR3 is TGTGCTAGTGGAGTCTCAAGCACAGATACGCAGTATTTT.